These 22 T cell receptor beta chains came from one sample sequenced in a study of shared clonotypes between healthy human individuals. Using immunoSEQ multiplex PCR, the repertoire was profiled, and TCRdb retains in-frame clones only, with some absent. The data contain roughly 1 million clones, roughly 80% of them singletons. Sequencing was carried out using memory CD4+ T cells sorted from blood. The subset denotes: CD45RA-negative fraction. The receptors originated from a man aged 18 to 30 in good health.

V is TRBV2 and J is TRBJ2-7, with a weak D call TRBD1 (5 bases). V shed 5 bases and J shed 5 bases, with 16 bases lying between them. The CDR3 loop spans 14 amino acids. In germline, CDR1 is SNHLY, CDR2 FYNNEI. CDR3 sequence reads: CASSPRSKGNEQYF. The DNA for the CDR3 is TGTGCCAGCAGTCCCCGCAGTAAGGGGAACGAGCAGTACTTC.

This clone was observed a handful of times. This rearrangement joins TRBV6-1 to TRBJ1-1, with D possibly TRBD1 on 6 matching bases. The CDR3 extends over 14 amino acids. The V end lost 9 bases, the J end lost 4 bases, and 18 bases lay between the germline ends. Looked up from germline, CDR1 is MNHNS and CDR2 is SASEGT. The CDR3 coding sequence is TGTGCCAGTCACCTAGGGGGGGCAGGCACTGAAGCTTTCTTT. The encoded protein is CASHLGGAGTEAFF.

The chain uses TRBV5-1 and TRBJ2-7; 14 nucleotides line up with TRBD2. The CDR3 covers 16 residues. V lost 4 bases to trimming and J lost 4 bases; unmatched junction nucleotides: 7. Per the germline V gene, CDR1 is SGHRS and CDR2 is YFSETQ. The CDR3 region is CASSQGLAGAQYEQYF. CDR3 bases: TGCGCCAGCAGCCAGGGACTAGCGGGAGCGCAGTACGAGCAGTACTTC.

The chain joins TRBV5-1 to TRBJ1-5; 7 nucleotides match TRBD1. Germline CDR1 reads SGHRS; CDR2 reads YFSETQ. This CDR3 is built from 15 residues. The V gene end was trimmed by 0 bases and the J gene end by 6 bases; junction bases not matched to a gene: 6. CDR3 in amino acids: CASSLGGTAGQPQHF. In DNA form, the CDR3 reads TGCGCCAGCAGCTTGGGGGGGACAGCGGGTCAGCCCCAGCATTTT.

V and J are TRBV2 and TRBJ1-1; D is ambiguous. Looked up from germline, CDR1 is SNHLY and CDR2 is FYNNEI. This CDR3 spans 11 amino acids. Deletions cut 10 bases from V and 6 bases from J, with 12 bases between. CDR3 bases: TGTGCCACGAGAGGAGGCCCTGAAGCTTTCTTT. As protein: CATRGGPEAFF.

This sequence joins TRBV7-9 and TRBJ2-5; no clear D. The V end lost 5 bases, the J end lost 8 bases, and 12 bases lay between the germline ends. The V gene's germline CDR1 is SEHNR and CDR2 FQNEAQ (reference sequence). There are 12 residues in the CDR3. The CDR3 nucleotides are TGTGCCAGCAGCCCAGACATGGAAACCCAGTACTTC. It yields the protein CASSPDMETQYF.

The chain is built from TRBV7-9 and TRBJ1-4; a weak D match, TRBD1 (5 bases). Germline V gene lookup returns CDR1 SEHNR and CDR2 FQNEAQ (reference sequence). CDR3 size: 17 residues. V was cut by 5 bases and J by 0 bases, with 16 bases left in between. The CDR3 DNA is TGTGCCAGCAGCCGCGGGGGGTCGGCTGCAACTAATGAAAAACTGTTTTTT. This codes for CASSRGGSAATNEKLFF.

The V gene is TRBV10-1, the J gene TRBJ2-7, with D perhaps being TRBD1 or TRBD2 (5 bases each). CDR1 is WNHNN and CDR2 is SYGVQD in the germline V gene (reference sequence). Between the trimmed V and J ends, which lost 2 bases and 7 bases, there was a span of 15 bases. The CDR3 spans 14 residues. For the CDR3, the DNA is TGCGCCAGCAGTGAGGGAAGACAGACGGGGGAGCAGTACTTC. This translates into CASSEGRQTGEQYF.

This clone has just a few counts. The chain carries TRBV5-1 and TRBJ2-1, with 13 nucleotides matching TRBD2. This CDR3 has 19 residues. CDR1 and CDR2 (germline): SGHRS, YFSETQ. V was pared by 2 bases and J by 7 bases, with 15 bases of the junction left unmatched. The CDR3 region has the DNA TGCGCCAGCAGCTTAGTGGGACTAGCGGGACGACCCGGAGGGAATGAGCAGTTCTTC. Its translation is CASSLVGLAGRPGGNEQFF.

The chain recombines TRBV7-2 with TRBJ2-5; the D is unclear. V was shortened by 6 bases and J by 4 bases, with 18 bases between the two germline ends. The CDR3 consists of 15 residues. The germline V gene encodes CDR1 SGHTA and CDR2 FQGNSA. The CDR3 region has the DNA TGTGCCAGCAGGAGATTTAAGGGTAGGGTAGAGACCCAGTACTTC. It encodes CASRRFKGRVETQYF.

The chain combines TRBV14 with TRBJ2-5; D may correspond to TRBD1 or TRBD2 (5 bases each). The CDR3 is 13 amino acids. From germline, CDR1 is SGHDN and CDR2 FVKESK. V lost 3 bases, J lost 5 bases, and 10 bases lay in between. CDR3 nucleotides: TGTGCCAGCAGCCAGGGGGTCGGGGAGACCCAGTACTTC. Its protein is CASSQGVGETQYF.

The chain combines TRBV4-1 with TRBJ1-5; D possibly corresponds to TRBD1 (5 bases). Trimming shortened V by 0 bases and J by 2 bases, and 11 bases separated the two germline ends. Germline V lookup: CDR1 MGHRA, CDR2 YSYEKL. CDR3 length: 16 residues. The CDR3 is CASSQERGRGNQPQHF. CDR3 nucleotide sequence: TGCGCCAGCAGCCAAGAGAGGGGTAGGGGCAATCAGCCCCAGCATTTT.

As concerns this clone: Other nucleotide sequences from this sample produce the same CDR3. The chain has TRBV5-1 and TRBJ2-1, with no clear D. CDR3 size: 13 residues. V dropped 0 bases and J dropped 1 base, with 2 bases sitting between them. Germline CDR1 SGHRS, CDR2 YFSETQ. The CDR3, as DNA: TGCGCCAGCAGCTTGGGTTCCTACAATGAGCAGTTCTTC. This sequence encodes CASSLGSYNEQFF.

The chain recombines TRBV5-1 with TRBJ1-2; 7 positions agree with TRBD1. V lost 4 bases, J lost 4 bases, and 4 bases stayed unmatched. The CDR3 contains 13 residues. CDR1 is SGHRS and CDR2 is YFSETQ in the germline V gene. This CDR3 reads CASSPGQAYGYTF. For the CDR3, the DNA is TGCGCCAGCAGCCCCGGACAGGCCTATGGCTACACCTTC.

The chain employs TRBV13 and TRBJ1-1, with TRBD1 matching over 9 bases. The trim removed 5 bases at V and 7 bases at J, leaving 8 bases unmatched. Germline values: CDR1 PRHDT, CDR2 FYEKMQ (reference sequence). This CDR3 contains 14 residues. Here the CDR3 reads CASSPKQGASEAFF. As DNA, the CDR3 is TGTGCCAGCAGCCCGAAACAGGGGGCAAGTGAAGCTTTCTTT.

This chain joins TRBV9 and TRBJ2-7; the D gene is possibly TRBD1 (7 bases). The CDR3 extends over 14 amino acids. Germline assignment: CDR1 SGDLS and CDR2 YYNGEE. The V gene lost 4 bases and the J gene lost 7 bases, with 18 bases spanning the gap. CDR3 residues: CASSTQSGGTEQYF. In DNA, the CDR3 is TGTGCCAGCAGCACCCAGTCAGGGGGGACGGAGCAGTACTTC. The whole variable domain, filled in from reference TRBV9 and TRBJ2-7, reads DSGVTQTPKHLITATGQRVTLRCSPRSGDLSVYWYQQSLDQGLQFLIQYYNGEERAKGNILERFSAQQFPDLHSELNLSSLELGDSALYFCASSTQSGGTEQYFGPGTRLTVT.

In its sample, this clone was seen a few times. The chain couples TRBV9 to TRBJ2-2; D is perhaps TRBD2 (5 bases). The V end was cut by 3 bases, the J end by 4 bases, with 19 bases between. Looked up from germline, CDR1 is SGDLS and CDR2 is YYNGEE. The CDR3 contains 17 residues. The CDR3 loop is CASSAPYSSAGTGELFF. Written as DNA, the CDR3 is TGTGCCAGCAGCGCCCCCTACAGTTCCGCGGGCACCGGGGAGCTGTTTTTT. Combining the CDR3 with reference TRBV9 and TRBJ2-2 gives the whole variable domain DSGVTQTPKHLITATGQRVTLRCSPRSGDLSVYWYQQSLDQGLQFLIQYYNGEERAKGNILERFSAQQFPDLHSELNLSSLELGDSALYFCASSAPYSSAGTGELFFGEGSRLTVL.

V and J are TRBV20-1 and TRBJ2-7, with D hard to call. CDR3 size: 11 residues. Between the trimmed V and J ends, which lost 6 bases and 3 bases, there was a span of 9 bases. Germline CDR1 and CDR2: DFQATT and SNEGSKA (reference sequence). The CDR3 coding sequence is TGCAGTGCCTGGAAAATCTACGAGCAGTACTTC. It specifies CSAWKIYEQYF.

The CDR3 sequence: CAIKGTGEGYEQYF. In nucleotides, the CDR3 is TGTGCCATCAAGGGTACAGGGGAGGGGTACGAGCAGTACTTC. The genes are TRBV10-3 and TRBJ2-7; D might be TRBD1 or TRBD2, each matching 7 bases. The germline gives CDR1 ENHRY, CDR2 SYGVKD. The CDR3 consists of 14 residues. The V and J ends lost 7 bases and 4 bases respectively, with 17 bases between them.

CDR3 nucleotides: TGTGCCAGCAGCTCGAGACTAGCGGGGGGCGGCAATGAGCAGTTCTTC. Encoded protein: CASSSRLAGGGNEQFF. This chain joins TRBV5-4 and TRBJ2-1; 13 nucleotides agree with TRBD2. The length of the CDR3 is 16 residues. After removal of 3 bases from V and 6 bases from J, the junction contained 6 bases not matched to a gene. The germline V gene encodes CDR1 SGHNT and CDR2 YYREEE (reference sequence).

This clone occurred once. The V and J genes are TRBV5-4 and TRBJ1-1; 7 nucleotides align to TRBD1. This CDR3 is 16 amino acids long. The germline gives CDR1 SGHNT, CDR2 YYREEE (reference sequence). V shed 1 base and J 0 bases; nucleotides not matched to a gene: 6. CDR3 nucleotides: TGTGCCAGCAGCTTGACGACAGGGACTATGAACACTGAAGCTTTCTTT. It translates to CASSLTTGTMNTEAFF.

The chain combines TRBV6-1 with TRBJ1-6; maybe TRBD1 (5 bases). Germline values: CDR1 MNHNS, CDR2 SASEGT. The CDR3 sequence is 14 residues long. The V end was cut by 3 bases, the J end by 9 bases, with 12 bases between. CDR3 DNA: TGTGCCAGCAGTGAGGGACCTAATGGTTCACCCCTCCACTTT. It specifies CASSEGPNGSPLHF.